This T cell receptor (beta chain) was sequenced during a study of blood T cell repertoires in COVID-19. Turning to the study itself: Donors in the United States, Italy and Spain gave samples during acute or convalescent COVID-19. The analysed material was cDNA or gDNA that came from T cells, B-cell-depleted T cells, or PBMCs.

In the authors' methods: Reference gene primer amplification gave estimated nucleated cell counts. Sequencing was performed with immunoSEQ multiplex PCR; in TCRdb, only in-frame clones are kept and a portion is missing. V, J and clone size are taken as reported in that table, and D and trimming were inferred from the DNA itself. Here the sample spans about 200,000 clones, around 82% being singletons. This CDR3 has 12 residues. CDR1 and CDR2 from the germline V gene are LNHDA and SQIVND (reference sequence). Trimming took off 7 bases at V and 2 bases at J, with 9 bases between the two ends. The sequence was collected from a woman aged 35 to 49 with acute or convalescent COVID-19. The chain recombines TRBV19 with TRBJ2-7; D not resolved. The specimen was peripheral blood. The CDR3 region has the DNA TGTGCCAGTAAAGGCCAGGCCTACGAGCAGTACTTC. Its translation is CASKGQAYEQYF.